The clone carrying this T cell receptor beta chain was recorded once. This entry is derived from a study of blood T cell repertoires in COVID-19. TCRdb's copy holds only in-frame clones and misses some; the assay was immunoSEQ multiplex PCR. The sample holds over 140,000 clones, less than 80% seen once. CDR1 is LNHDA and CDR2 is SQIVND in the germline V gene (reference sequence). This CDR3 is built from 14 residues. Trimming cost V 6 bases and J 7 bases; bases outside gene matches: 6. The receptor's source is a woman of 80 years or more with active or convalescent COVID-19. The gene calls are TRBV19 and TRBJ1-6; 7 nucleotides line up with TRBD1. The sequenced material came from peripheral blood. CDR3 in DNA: TGTGCCAGTAGAAGACAGGGTATGAATTCACCCCTCCACTTT. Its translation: CASRRQGMNSPLHF.